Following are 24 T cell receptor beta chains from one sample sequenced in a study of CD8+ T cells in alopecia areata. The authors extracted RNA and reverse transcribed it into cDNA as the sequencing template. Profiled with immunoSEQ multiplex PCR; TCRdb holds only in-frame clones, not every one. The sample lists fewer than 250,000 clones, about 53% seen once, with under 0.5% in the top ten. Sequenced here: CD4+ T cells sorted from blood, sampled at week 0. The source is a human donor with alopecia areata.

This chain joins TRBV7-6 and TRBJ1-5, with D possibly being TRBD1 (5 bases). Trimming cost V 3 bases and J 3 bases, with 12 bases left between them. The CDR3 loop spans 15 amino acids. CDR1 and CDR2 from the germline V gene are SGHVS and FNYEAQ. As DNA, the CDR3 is TGTGCCAGCAGCTTGTTTGACGGGACCAATCAGCCCCAGCATTTT. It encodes CASSLFDGTNQPQHF.

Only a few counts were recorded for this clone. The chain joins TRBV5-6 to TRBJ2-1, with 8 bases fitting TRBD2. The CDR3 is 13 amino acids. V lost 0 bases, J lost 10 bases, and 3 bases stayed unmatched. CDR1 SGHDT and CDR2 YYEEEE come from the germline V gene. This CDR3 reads CASSLVSGIEQFF. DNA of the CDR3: TGTGCCAGCAGCTTGGTTAGCGGGATCGAGCAGTTCTTC.

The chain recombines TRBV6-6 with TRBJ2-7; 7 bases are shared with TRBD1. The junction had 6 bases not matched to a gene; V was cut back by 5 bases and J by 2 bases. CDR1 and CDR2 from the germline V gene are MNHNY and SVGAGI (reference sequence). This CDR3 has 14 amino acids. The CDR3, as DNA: TGTGCCAGCAGTCGGGACAGCCCGACCTACGAGCAGTACTTC. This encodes CASSRDSPTYEQYF.

The DNA of the CDR3 is TGTGCCAGCAGTGGCGGCGGCTATGGCTACACCTTC. Residues: CASSGGGYGYTF. This chain uses TRBV27 with TRBJ1-2; D is undetermined. Between the trimmed V and J ends, which lost 5 bases and 4 bases, there was a span of 8 bases. Germline-derived CDR1 and CDR2 are MNHEY and SMNVEV (reference sequence). The CDR3 has 12 amino acids.

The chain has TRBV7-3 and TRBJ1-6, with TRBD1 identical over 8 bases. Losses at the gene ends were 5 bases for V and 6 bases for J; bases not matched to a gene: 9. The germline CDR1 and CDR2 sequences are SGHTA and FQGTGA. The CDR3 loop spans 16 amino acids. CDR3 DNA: TGTGCCAGCAGCCCCCATGGGCAGGGGGCTAATTCACCCCTCCACTTT. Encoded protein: CASSPHGQGANSPLHF.

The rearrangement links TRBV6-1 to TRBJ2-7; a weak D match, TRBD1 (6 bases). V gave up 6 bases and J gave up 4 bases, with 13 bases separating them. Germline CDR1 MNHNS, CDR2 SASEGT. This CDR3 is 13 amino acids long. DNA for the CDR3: TGTGCCAGCAGGGACGGGACACTATACGAGCAGTACTTC. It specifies CASRDGTLYEQYF.

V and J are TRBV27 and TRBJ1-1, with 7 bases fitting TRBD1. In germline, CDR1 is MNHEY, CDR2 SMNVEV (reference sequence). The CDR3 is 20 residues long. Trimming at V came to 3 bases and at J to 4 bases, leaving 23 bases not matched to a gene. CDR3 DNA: TGTGCCAGCAGTTTCCACCCCAAGGGACTCTTAACAGGGGAGGTCACTGAAGCTTTCTTT. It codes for CASSFHPKGLLTGEVTEAFF.

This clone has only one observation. The CDR3, as DNA: TGTGCCACCAGACTAGGGACATTAAACACTGAAGCTTTCTTT. This gives the protein CATRLGTLNTEAFF. The genes are TRBV15 and TRBJ1-1; D perhaps matches TRBD1 (6 bases). V was cut by 6 bases and J by 2 bases, with 13 bases left in between. The CDR3 consists of 14 residues. Germline CDR1 is LNHNV and CDR2 is YYDKDF (reference sequence).

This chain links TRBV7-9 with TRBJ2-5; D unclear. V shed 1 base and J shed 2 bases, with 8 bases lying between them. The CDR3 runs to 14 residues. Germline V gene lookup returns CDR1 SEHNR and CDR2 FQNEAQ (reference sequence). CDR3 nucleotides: TGTGCCAGCAGCTTAGGTTCCGCTCAAGAGACCCAGTACTTC. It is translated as CASSLGSAQETQYF.

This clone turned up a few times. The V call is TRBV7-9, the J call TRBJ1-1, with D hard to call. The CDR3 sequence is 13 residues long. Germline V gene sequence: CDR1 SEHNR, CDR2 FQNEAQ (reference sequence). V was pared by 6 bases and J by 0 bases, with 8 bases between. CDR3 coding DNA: TGTGCCAGCAGGGCTCGGATGAACACTGAAGCTTTCTTT. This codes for CASRARMNTEAFF.

CDR3 amino acids: CASSLEGPKSGEQYF. CDR3 bases: TGTGCCAGCAGCTTAGAGGGTCCCAAGAGCGGGGAGCAGTACTTC. This chain joins TRBV11-2 and TRBJ2-7, with D maybe TRBD2 (6 bases). The germline V and J ends were trimmed by 0 bases and 7 bases, with 16 bases remaining between them. Germline V CDR1 and CDR2: SGHAT, FQNNGV. The CDR3 runs to 15 residues.

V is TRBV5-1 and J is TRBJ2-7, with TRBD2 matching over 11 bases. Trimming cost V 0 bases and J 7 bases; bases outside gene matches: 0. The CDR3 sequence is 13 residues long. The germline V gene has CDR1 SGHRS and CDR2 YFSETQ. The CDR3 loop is CASSLGLAGEQYF. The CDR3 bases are TGCGCCAGCAGCTTGGGACTAGCGGGAGAGCAGTACTTC.

CDR3 sequence: CASCSEGYNEQFF. CDR3 DNA: TGTGCCAGCTGTTCGGAGGGATACAATGAGCAGTTCTTC. V usage is TRBV19 and J usage is TRBJ2-1; D might be TRBD2 (6 bases). Between the trimmed V and J ends, which lost 9 bases and 4 bases, there was a span of 13 bases. Germline assignment: CDR1 LNHDA and CDR2 SQIVND (reference sequence). This CDR3 is built from 13 residues.

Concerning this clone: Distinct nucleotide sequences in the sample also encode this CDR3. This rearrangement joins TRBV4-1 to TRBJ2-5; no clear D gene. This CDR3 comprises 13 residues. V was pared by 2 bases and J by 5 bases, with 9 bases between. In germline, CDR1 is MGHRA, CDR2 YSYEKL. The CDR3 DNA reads TGCGCCAGCAGCCAACTAGTTGGGGAGACCCAGTACTTC. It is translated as CASSQLVGETQYF.

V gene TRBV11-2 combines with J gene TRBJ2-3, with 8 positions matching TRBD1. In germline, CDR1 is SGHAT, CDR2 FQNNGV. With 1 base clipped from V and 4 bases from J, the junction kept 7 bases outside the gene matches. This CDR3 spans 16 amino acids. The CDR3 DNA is TGTGCCAGCAGCTTAGCTGGACAGGGTGGTCCAGATACGCAGTATTTT. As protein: CASSLAGQGGPDTQYF.

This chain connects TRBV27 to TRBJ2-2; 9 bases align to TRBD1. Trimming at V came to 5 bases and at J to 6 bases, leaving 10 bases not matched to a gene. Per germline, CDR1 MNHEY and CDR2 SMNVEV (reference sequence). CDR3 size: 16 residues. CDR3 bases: TGTGCCAGCAGTCCAGGGGACAGGGCTTTCGCCGGGGAGCTGTTTTTT. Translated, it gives CASSPGDRAFAGELFF.

The CDR3 nucleotides are TGTGCCTGGAATCTCGGACCATTCCACTATGGCTACACCTTC. Amino acid sequence: CAWNLGPFHYGYTF. The rearrangement joins TRBV30 to TRBJ1-2; unclear D gene. Per the germline V gene, CDR1 is GTSNPN and CDR2 is SVGIG (reference sequence). The CDR3 is 14 residues long. V was pared by 4 bases and J by 3 bases, with 15 bases between.

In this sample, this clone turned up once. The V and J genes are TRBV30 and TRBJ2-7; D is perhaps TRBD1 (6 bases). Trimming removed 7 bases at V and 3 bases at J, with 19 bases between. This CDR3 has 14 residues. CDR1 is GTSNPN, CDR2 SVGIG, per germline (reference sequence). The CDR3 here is CASQTVRGFYEQYF. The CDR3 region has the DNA TGTGCCTCTCAGACGGTCAGGGGTTTCTACGAGCAGTACTTC. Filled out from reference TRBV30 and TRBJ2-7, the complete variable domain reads SQTIHQWPATLVQPVGSPLSLECTVEGTSNPNLYWYRQAAGRGLQLLFYSVGIGQISSEVPQNLSASRPQDRQFILSSKKLLLSDSGFYLCASQTVRGFYEQYFGPGTRLTVT.

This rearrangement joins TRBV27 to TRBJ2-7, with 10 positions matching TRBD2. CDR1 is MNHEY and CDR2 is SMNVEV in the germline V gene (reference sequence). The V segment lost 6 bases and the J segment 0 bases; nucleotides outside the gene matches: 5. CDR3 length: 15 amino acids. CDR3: CASSQAGGDSYEQYF. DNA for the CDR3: TGTGCCAGCAGCCAAGCGGGAGGGGACTCCTACGAGCAGTACTTC.

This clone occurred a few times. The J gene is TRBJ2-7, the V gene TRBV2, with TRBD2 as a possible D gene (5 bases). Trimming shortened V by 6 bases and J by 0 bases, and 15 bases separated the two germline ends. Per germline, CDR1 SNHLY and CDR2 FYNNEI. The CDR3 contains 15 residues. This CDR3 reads CASRDPPGISYEQYF. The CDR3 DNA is TGTGCCAGCAGGGATCCCCCCGGGATCTCCTACGAGCAGTACTTC.

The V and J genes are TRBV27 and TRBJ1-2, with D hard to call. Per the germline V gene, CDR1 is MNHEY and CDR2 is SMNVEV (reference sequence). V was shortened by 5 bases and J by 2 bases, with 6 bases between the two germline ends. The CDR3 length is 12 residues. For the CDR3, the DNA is TGTGCCAGCAGTACAGCAAACTATGGCTACACCTTC. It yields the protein CASSTANYGYTF.

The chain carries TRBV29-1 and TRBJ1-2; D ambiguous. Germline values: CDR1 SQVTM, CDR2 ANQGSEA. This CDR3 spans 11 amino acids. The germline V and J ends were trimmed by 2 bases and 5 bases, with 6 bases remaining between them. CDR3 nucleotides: TGCAGCGTTGAACCGGGATATGGCTACACCTTC. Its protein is CSVEPGYGYTF.

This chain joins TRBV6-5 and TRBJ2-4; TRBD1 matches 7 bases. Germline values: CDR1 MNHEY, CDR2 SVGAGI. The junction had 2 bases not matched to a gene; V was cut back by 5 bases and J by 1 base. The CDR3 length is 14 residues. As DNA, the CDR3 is TGTGCCAGCAGTACAGGGGAGGCCAAAAACATTCAGTACTTC. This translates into CASSTGEAKNIQYF.

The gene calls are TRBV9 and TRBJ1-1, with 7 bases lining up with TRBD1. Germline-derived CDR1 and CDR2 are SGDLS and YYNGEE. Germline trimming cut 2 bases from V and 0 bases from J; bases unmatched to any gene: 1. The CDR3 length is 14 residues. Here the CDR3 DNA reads TGTGCCAGCAGCGTGACAGGGCTGAACACTGAAGCTTTCTTT. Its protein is CASSVTGLNTEAFF. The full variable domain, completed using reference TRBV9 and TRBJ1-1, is DSGVTQTPKHLITATGQRVTLRCSPRSGDLSVYWYQQSLDQGLQFLIQYYNGEERAKGNILERFSAQQFPDLHSELNLSSLELGDSALYFCASSVTGLNTEAFFGQGTRLTVV.